The sequence of this T cell receptor beta chain was determined in a study of T cell repertoires in ileal Crohn's disease. Looking at the study overall: Operated complications were stricturing disease (around 60%) and penetrating disease (39%). Biopsies of the neoterminal ileum at postoperative colonoscopy form M6 samples. Study observations and caveats: All patients with clonality above 26.8% had endoscopic recurrence.

Concerning this clone itself: Its specificity is not known.

Sample time point: neoterminal ileum biopsy at postoperative endoscopy, about 6 months after surgery. Around 0.45 micrograms of biopsy DNA per sample underwent TCRB immunosequencing. Assay: immunoSEQ multiplex PCR; the TCRdb copy retains only in-frame clones and omits some. Among about 12,000 clones listed, more than 75% were seen once. The CDR3 contains 11 residues. Trimming took off 8 bases at V and 3 bases at J, with 8 bases between the two ends. The V gene's germline CDR1 is MDHEN and CDR2 SYDVKM. This receptor was identified in an adult with Crohn's disease. The sample comprised ileal tissue. The rearrangement links TRBV28 to TRBJ2-7; possibly TRBD1 for D (5 bases). The CDR3 DNA sequence: TGTGCCAGCGGGGCAGACTACGAGCAGTACTTC. Protein product: CASGADYEQYF.